This passage covers 27 T cell receptor beta chains from one sample sequenced in a study of blood T cell repertoires in COVID-19. Assay: immunoSEQ multiplex PCR; the TCRdb copy retains only in-frame clones and omits some. The sample includes over 450,000 clones, about 88% of them seen just once. Sequenced sample: peripheral blood. Receptor source: a woman aged 45-65 years with COVID-19, enrolled during active disease.

This chain joins TRBV4-1 and TRBJ2-1; 9 nucleotides line up with TRBD2. Germline V gene sequence: CDR1 MGHRA, CDR2 YSYEKL. Trimming at V came to 6 bases and at J to 5 bases, leaving 8 bases not matched to a gene. The CDR3 runs 15 residues. The CDR3, as DNA: TGCGCCAGCAGATCCTCCGGGACTAGCAACAATGAGCAGTTCTTC. It yields the protein CASRSSGTSNNEQFF.

This sequence joins TRBV28 and TRBJ2-7; 8 bases line up with TRBD1. Losses at the gene ends were 4 bases for V and 3 bases for J; bases not matched to a gene: 5. This CDR3 spans 14 amino acids. Germline loops: CDR1 MDHEN, CDR2 SYDVKM. CDR3 DNA: TGTGCCAGCAGTTCGGGACAGGCCATCTACGAGCAGTACTTC. Amino acids: CASSSGQAIYEQYF. The full variable domain, its missing parts supplied by reference TRBV28 and TRBJ2-7, is DVKVTQSSRYLVKRTGEKVFLECVQDMDHENMFWYRQDPGLGLRLIYFSYDVKMKEKGDIPEGYSVSREKKERFSLILESASTNQTSMYLCASSSGQAIYEQYFGPGTRLTVT.

The chain couples TRBV27 to TRBJ2-3; 9 nucleotides line up with TRBD1. The V gene's germline CDR1 is MNHEY and CDR2 SMNVEV (reference sequence). This CDR3 spans 15 amino acids. With 7 bases clipped from V and 3 bases from J, the junction kept 8 bases outside the gene matches. CDR3 nucleotide sequence: TGTGCCAGCAACCAGGACAGGGGAGCAACAGATACGCAGTATTTT. It codes for CASNQDRGATDTQYF.

The chain recombines TRBV27 with TRBJ1-1, with 7 bases fitting TRBD1. The V segment lost 8 bases and the J segment 0 bases; nucleotides outside the gene matches: 9. This CDR3 is 15 amino acids long. The germline CDR1 and CDR2 sequences are MNHEY and SMNVEV (reference sequence). Here the CDR3 DNA reads TGTGCCAGCGTCGGGGAGACAGGGCTGAACACTGAAGCTTTCTTT. This sequence encodes CASVGETGLNTEAFF.

This clone was observed a handful of times. This chain links TRBV5-1 with TRBJ2-3, with 8 bases lining up with TRBD1. The CDR3 spans 15 residues. The V gene end was trimmed by 0 bases and the J gene end by 3 bases; junction bases not matched to a gene: 3. The V gene's germline CDR1 is SGHRS and CDR2 YFSETQ. CDR3 region: CASSLEDRATDTQYF. Here the CDR3 DNA reads TGCGCCAGCAGCTTGGAGGACAGGGCTACAGATACGCAGTATTTT.

The V call is TRBV30, the J call TRBJ1-1, with 8 bases lining up with TRBD1. Germline V CDR1 and CDR2: GTSNPN, SVGIG (reference sequence). The CDR3 length is 14 residues. V lost 5 bases and J lost 0; bases outside the gene matches: 5. The CDR3 DNA is TGTGCCTGGGGTCGGACAGGGATGAACACTGAAGCTTTCTTT. Translating it yields CAWGRTGMNTEAFF.

This rearrangement joins TRBV19 to TRBJ1-1; 7 bases map to TRBD1. Germline CDR1 is LNHDA and CDR2 is SQIVND (reference sequence). The CDR3 length is 14 residues. The J segment lost 0 bases and the V segment lost 7 bases, leaving 5 bases of the junction unmatched. The CDR3 coding sequence is TGTGCCAGTATCGGGACAGCTGTGAACACTGAAGCTTTCTTT. This encodes CASIGTAVNTEAFF.

The chain employs TRBV5-1 and TRBJ1-2; 8 positions agree with TRBD1. The germline CDR1 and CDR2 sequences are SGHRS and YFSETQ. The trim removed 0 bases at V and 10 bases at J, leaving 8 bases unmatched. The CDR3 spans 14 residues. Written as DNA, the CDR3 is TGCGCCAGCAGCTTGGTTTCCGGACAGGGAACCTACACCTTC. Its protein is CASSLVSGQGTYTF.

The chain joins TRBV11-3 to TRBJ2-1; D may be TRBD2 (7 bases). The CDR3 has 15 residues. V lost 3 bases and J 4 bases, leaving 13 bases between the germline ends. From germline, CDR1 is SGHNT and CDR2 YENEEA. Here the CDR3 DNA reads TGTGCCAGCAGCTTTCGGGGGGCGGGTTACAATGAGCAGTTCTTC. This encodes CASSFRGAGYNEQFF.

The chain couples TRBV30 to TRBJ1-2; 9 nucleotides match TRBD1. This CDR3 spans 15 amino acids. Germline lookup yields CDR1 GTSNPN and CDR2 SVGIG (reference sequence). Trimming took 1 base from V and 4 from J; bases not matched to a gene: 7. In DNA, the CDR3 is TGTGCCTGGAGTGGGGGACAGGGACCGCTCTATGGCTACACCTTC. This sequence encodes CAWSGGQGPLYGYTF.

The rearrangement links TRBV28 to TRBJ1-1, with a possible D match to TRBD1 (5 bases). The CDR3 consists of 12 residues. Deletions cut 2 bases from V and 7 bases from J, with 8 bases between. Per the germline V gene, CDR1 is MDHEN and CDR2 is SYDVKM. The chain's CDR3 is CASSLGQGEAFF. The DNA of the CDR3 is TGTGCCAGCAGTTTAGGGCAGGGTGAAGCTTTCTTT.

This clone showed up just once. The chain is built from TRBV12-2 and TRBJ2-2; TRBD1 was called by the table and not checked on the DNA. TRBV12-2 is marked as a pseudogene. The CDR3 consists of 16 residues. In nucleotides, the CDR3 is TGTGCAAGTCGCTTCTGTAACAGGGGGCACACCGGGGAGCTGTTTTTT. Translation gives CASRFCNRGHTGELFF.

V is TRBV5-4 and J is TRBJ1-1, with D unresolved. Trimming removed 4 bases at V and 0 bases at J, with 16 bases between. The CDR3 is made up of 16 amino acids. Germline V lookup: CDR1 SGHNT, CDR2 YYREEE (reference sequence). The CDR3 sequence is CASSPSISGMNTEAFF. In DNA form, the CDR3 reads TGTGCCAGCAGCCCGTCGATAAGTGGCATGAACACTGAAGCTTTCTTT. Full variable domain (rest looked up from reference TRBV5-4 and TRBJ1-1): ETGVTQSPTHLIKTRGQQVTLRCSSQSGHNTVSWYQQALGQGPQFIFQYYREEENGRGNFPPRFSGLQFPNYSSELNVNALELDDSALYLCASSPSISGMNTEAFFGQGTRLTVV.

J is TRBJ1-2 and V is TRBV6-5, with 7 bases fitting TRBD1. From germline, CDR1 is MNHEY and CDR2 SVGAGI. Losses at the gene ends were 6 bases for V and 8 bases for J; bases not matched to a gene: 15. The CDR3 is made up of 15 amino acids. The CDR3 DNA sequence: TGTGCCAGCAGCCCCTCGACAGGGAGAATCGGCGGCTACACCTTC. Translating gives CASSPSTGRIGGYTF.

The chain has TRBV4-1 and TRBJ2-1; D perhaps matches TRBD2 (5 bases). The germline CDR1 and CDR2 sequences are MGHRA and YSYEKL. There are 16 residues in the CDR3. V lost 1 base and J lost 1, with 11 bases in between. This chain's CDR3 is CASSQAADYSYNEQFF. The CDR3 DNA reads TGCGCCAGCAGCCAAGCGGCAGACTATTCCTACAATGAGCAGTTCTTC.

The V and J genes are TRBV3-1 (or the pseudogene TRBV3-2) and TRBJ1-6, with 7 bases lining up with TRBD1. The germline V gene has CDR1 LGHDT and CDR2 YNNKEL (reference sequence). The CDR3 totals 14 residues. J gave up 10 bases and V 1 base, and 4 bases lay outside the gene matches. CDR3 residues: CASSQGRGSSPLHF. The CDR3 DNA sequence: TGTGCCAGCAGCCAAGGCAGGGGGAGCTCACCCCTCCACTTT.

This sequence joins TRBV4-1 and TRBJ1-4; D uncertain. Trimming removed 4 bases at V and 0 bases at J, with 9 bases between. The CDR3 is 15 amino acids. Looked up from germline, CDR1 is MGHRA and CDR2 is YSYEKL. The CDR3 here is CASSLSGTTNEKLFF. CDR3 nucleotide sequence: TGCGCCAGCAGCCTATCCGGGACAACTAATGAAAAACTGTTTTTT.

The V call is TRBV6-6, the J call TRBJ1-1, with D maybe TRBD1 (6 bases). Germline V gives CDR1 MNHNY, CDR2 SVGAGI (reference sequence). Trimming removed 3 bases at V and 4 bases at J, with 9 bases between. The CDR3 loop spans 13 amino acids. This CDR3 reads CASSYGQITEAFF. The CDR3 nucleotides read TGTGCCAGCAGTTATGGACAGATCACTGAAGCTTTCTTT.

The chain employs TRBV19 and TRBJ1-1; 7 nucleotides align to TRBD1. Germline CDR1 LNHDA, CDR2 SQIVND (reference sequence). This CDR3 has 14 residues. V lost 2 bases to trimming and J lost 3 bases; unmatched junction nucleotides: 3. CDR3 residues: CASSIRGLDTEAFF. The CDR3 region has the DNA TGTGCCAGTAGTATAAGGGGGCTGGACACTGAAGCTTTCTTT.

This clone showed up just a few times. The chain carries TRBV5-1 and TRBJ2-7, with D tentatively TRBD1 (7 bases). CDR3 length: 13 amino acids. Germline V CDR1 and CDR2: SGHRS, YFSETQ. Deletions cut 4 bases from V and 4 bases from J, with 12 bases between. CDR3 sequence reads: CASSGGGGYEQYF. The CDR3 region has the DNA TGCGCCAGCAGCGGAGGGGGCGGATACGAGCAGTACTTC.

The table lists this clone with a count of one. The rearrangement links TRBV18 to TRBJ1-1, with 8 bases that match TRBD1. The length of the CDR3 is 16 residues. V was clipped by 3 bases and J by 3 bases; unmatched bases: 9. Germline V gene sequence: CDR1 KGHSH, CDR2 LQKENI. The CDR3 loop reads CASSPRQGSGHTEAFF. As DNA, the CDR3 is TGTGCCAGCTCACCCCGACAGGGGAGTGGACACACTGAAGCTTTCTTT.

The J gene is TRBJ1-1, the V gene TRBV29-1, with TRBD1 matching 9 bases. CDR3 length equals 10 residues. V shed 7 bases and J 12 bases; nucleotides not matched to a gene: 6. Per the germline V gene, CDR1 is SQVTM and CDR2 is ANQGSEA. The CDR3 sequence: CSAGTGKSFF. The CDR3 DNA follows: TGCAGCGCTGGGACAGGGAAGTCTTTCTTT.

The chain has TRBV2 and TRBJ2-5; a weak D match, TRBD1 (7 bases). The CDR3 is 12 residues long. Germline values: CDR1 SNHLY, CDR2 FYNNEI. The V gene lost 9 bases and the J gene lost 7 bases, with 15 bases spanning the gap. The CDR3 DNA sequence: TGTGCCAGTCAGGAGGGGGCTGGGACCCAGTACTTC. Translation gives CASQEGAGTQYF.

The chain is built from TRBV4-1 and TRBJ1-4, with no clear D. Germline CDR1 MGHRA, CDR2 YSYEKL. The CDR3 spans 17 residues. Trimming pared 1 base from V and 3 bases from J, leaving 15 bases between. In nucleotides, the CDR3 is TGCGCCAGCAGCCAAGGGATTCTTTGGGCCGCTAATGAAAAACTGTTTTTT. Translated: CASSQGILWAANEKLFF.

The rearrangement joins TRBV6-5 to TRBJ2-7, with TRBD1 matching over 10 bases. Germline trimming cut 6 bases from V and 2 bases from J; bases unmatched to any gene: 7. This CDR3 is built from 15 residues. The germline V gene encodes CDR1 MNHEY and CDR2 SVGAGI. CDR3: CASSNRQGATYEQYF. Here the CDR3 DNA reads TGTGCCAGCAGCAATCGACAGGGGGCGACCTACGAGCAGTACTTC.

This clone was counted a few times. The chain couples TRBV27 to TRBJ1-6; D is ambiguous. Trimming removed 6 bases from V and 11 bases from J, with 17 bases in between. Germline V gene lookup returns CDR1 MNHEY and CDR2 SMNVEV (reference sequence). The CDR3 totals 14 residues. CDR3 DNA: TGTGCCAGCAGGATTACGGGTATTGCGACACCCCTCCACTTT. It codes for CASRITGIATPLHF.

The chain uses TRBV7-2 and TRBJ1-6, with a weak D call TRBD1 (5 bases). The CDR3 covers 17 residues. V lost 3 bases to trimming and J lost 5 bases, with 17 bases between them. The germline CDR1 and CDR2 sequences are SGHTA and FQGNSA. DNA for the CDR3: TGTGCCAGCAGCTTTCCTTCTCCTGACAGAAATAATTCACCCCTCCACTTT. Its translation: CASSFPSPDRNNSPLHF.